What follows are 16 T cell receptor beta chains derived from one specimen sequenced in a study of blood T cells in healthy people across ages. The use of a sample-barcoded 5' primer and a J-beta primer mix characterized a second PCR of roughly 6 to 11 cycles. TCRdb processed the 5' RACE reads anew with MiXCR; each CDR3 protein has one entry. Of about a million distinct CDR3 sequences listed, roughly 51% were seen once; the top ten hold over 20%. The specimen sequenced was blood. The receptors stem from an older woman in good health.

This clonotype was found once. The chain links TRBV6-1 to TRBJ1-1, with D possibly TRBD1 on 5 matching bases. CDR3 length: 13 residues. Per the germline V gene, CDR1 is MNHNS and CDR2 is SASEGT. Trimming removed 5 bases at V and 4 bases at J, with 11 bases between. The CDR3 protein is CASSKQGGTEAFF. The CDR3 bases are TGTGCCAGCAGTAAGCAGGGTGGCACTGAAGCTTTCTTT.

This clonotype was picked up a small number of times. V and J are TRBV7-2 and TRBJ2-6; D remains unclear. The CDR3 has 16 amino acids. Germline V gives CDR1 SGHTA, CDR2 FQGNSA. V lost 1 base to trimming and J lost 0 bases, with 7 bases between them. In DNA form, the CDR3 reads TGTGCCAGCAGCTTAGACTCACACTCTGGGGCCAACGTCCTGACTTTC. This translates into CASSLDSHSGANVLTF.

This rearrangement joins TRBV7-2 to TRBJ2-7; D gene uncertain. CDR1 and CDR2 from the germline V gene are SGHTA and FQGNSA. This CDR3 comprises 16 residues. V lost 2 bases to trimming and J lost 3 bases, with 17 bases between them. The CDR3 protein is CASSLLSPSTGYEQYF. The CDR3 coding sequence is TGTGCCAGCAGCTTACTTAGTCCCTCAACGGGCTACGAGCAGTACTTC.

The table lists this clonotype with a few counts. V is TRBV11-2 and J is TRBJ2-1; D perhaps matches TRBD2 (5 bases). V lost 2 bases and J 0 bases, leaving 11 bases between the germline ends. CDR1 is SGHAT and CDR2 is FQNNGV in the germline V gene. The CDR3 contains 16 residues. CDR3 in amino acids: CASSLLAGTSYNEQFF. CDR3 coding DNA: TGTGCCAGCAGCTTACTTGCGGGCACCTCCTACAATGAGCAGTTCTTC.

This rearrangement joins TRBV27 to TRBJ2-7; perhaps TRBD2 as D (5 bases). The V and J ends lost 2 bases and 3 bases respectively, with 14 bases between them. Germline CDR1 reads MNHEY; CDR2 reads SMNVEV (reference sequence). The length of the CDR3 is 15 residues. Here the CDR3 DNA reads TGTGCCAGCAGTTTAGGGTCTAGCCTTCGCTACGAGCAGTACTTC. Protein sequence: CASSLGSSLRYEQYF.

The rearrangement links TRBV24-1 to TRBJ2-3; 7 nucleotides line up with TRBD2. Per germline, CDR1 KGHDR and CDR2 SFDVKD. CDR3 size: 14 residues. Unmatched junction bases numbered 5, after V lost 3 bases and J lost 6 bases. The chain's CDR3 is CATSDVGGSDTQYF. For the CDR3, the DNA is TGTGCCACCAGTGATGTGGGAGGGAGTGATACGCAGTATTTT.

The V call is TRBV7-8, the J call TRBJ2-1; D ambiguous. V was shortened by 5 bases and J by 0 bases, with 14 bases between the two germline ends. Germline lookup yields CDR1 SGHVS and CDR2 FQNEAQ. The CDR3 length is 16 residues. CDR3 sequence reads: CASSLSAETSYNEQFF. The CDR3 DNA sequence: TGTGCCAGCAGCCTTAGTGCCGAAACCTCCTACAATGAGCAGTTCTTC.

The rearrangement uses TRBV4-1 and TRBJ2-3; D uncertain. The CDR3 contains 15 residues. Trimming shortened V by 4 bases and J by 0 bases, and 11 bases separated the two germline ends. From germline, CDR1 is MGHRA and CDR2 YSYEKL. The CDR3 region has the DNA TGCGCCAGCAGCCTTTGGGCGTCTAGCACAGATACGCAGTATTTT. It codes for CASSLWASSTDTQYF.

J is TRBJ2-6 and V is TRBV12-3 or TRBV12-4, with 11 bases fitting TRBD1. The CDR3 is 16 amino acids. The trim removed 6 bases at V and 4 bases at J, leaving 5 bases unmatched. DNA for the CDR3: TGTGCCAGCAGGTGGACAGGGGGCATCGGGGCCAACGTCCTGACTTTC. It specifies CASRWTGGIGANVLTF.

The rearrangement links TRBV9 to TRBJ2-2; D is unclear. The CDR3 is 15 residues long. The germline V and J ends were trimmed by 4 bases and 7 bases, with 17 bases remaining between them. CDR1 and CDR2 (germline): SGDLS, YYNGEE. The CDR3 region is CASSQVPGPGGELFF. Written as DNA, the CDR3 is TGTGCCAGCAGCCAAGTCCCCGGACCTGGCGGGGAGCTGTTTTTT.

The gene calls are TRBV20-1 and TRBJ2-1, with D possibly TRBD2 on 6 matching bases. CDR1 and CDR2 from the germline V gene are DFQATT and SNEGSKA (reference sequence). This CDR3 comprises 14 residues. V gave up 5 bases and J gave up 3 bases, with 14 bases separating them. The CDR3 loop reads CSASPAGSYNEQFF. The CDR3 DNA reads as TGCAGTGCTTCCCCGGCGGGAAGCTACAATGAGCAGTTCTTC.

This clonotype was seen more than once but under ten times. This rearrangement joins TRBV29-1 to TRBJ1-2; D is ambiguous. V gave up 2 bases and J gave up 5 bases, with 9 bases separating them. The germline gives CDR1 SQVTM, CDR2 ANQGSEA. CDR3 length: 12 residues. CDR3 in DNA: TGCAGCGTTGAACTTAGAGAGTATGGCTACACCTTC. Protein sequence: CSVELREYGYTF.

V gene TRBV18 combines with J gene TRBJ2-3; D is uncertain. Germline V lookup: CDR1 KGHSH, CDR2 LQKENI. The V and J ends lost 6 bases and 0 bases respectively, with 19 bases between them. This CDR3 has 17 residues. The CDR3 coding sequence is TGTGCCAGCTCGCCAAGACCACCTCAGTCCAGCACAGATACGCAGTATTTT. Translated: CASSPRPPQSSTDTQYF.

This clonotype was seen only once. V gene TRBV28 combines with J gene TRBJ2-7; the match to TRBD2 covers 7 bases. The trim removed 6 bases at V and 2 bases at J, leaving 22 bases unmatched. Germline V lookup: CDR1 MDHEN, CDR2 SYDVKM. This CDR3 contains 19 residues. The DNA of the CDR3 is TGTGCCAGCAGAACCCCGTGGTTCCAAACTAGCGAGTATACCTACGAGCAGTACTTC. It specifies CASRTPWFQTSEYTYEQYF.

This clonotype was picked up a small number of times. The CDR3, as DNA: TGTGCCAGCAGTTTAAAGGGACAGGCTCACTCTGGGGCCAACGTCCTGACTTTC. Protein sequence: CASSLKGQAHSGANVLTF. The chain uses TRBV27 and TRBJ2-6, with 8 bases fitting TRBD1. The germline V gene encodes CDR1 MNHEY and CDR2 SMNVEV (reference sequence). The CDR3 loop spans 18 amino acids. The V and J ends lost 2 bases and 0 bases, in that order; junction bases with no gene match: 6.

The V call is TRBV5-1, the J call TRBJ1-4, with D unresolved. Germline CDR1 SGHRS, CDR2 YFSETQ. V lost 1 base and J lost 11, with 15 bases in between. The CDR3 contains 14 residues. As DNA, the CDR3 is TGCGCCAGCAGCTTGCGGACCCCCGGCGAGAAACTGTTTTTT. Encoded protein: CASSLRTPGEKLFF. The full variable domain, rest sourced from reference TRBV5-1 and TRBJ1-4, is KAGVTQTPRYLIKTRGQQVTLSCSPISGHRSVSWYQQTPGQGLQFLFEYFSETQRNKGNFPGRFSGRQFSNSRSEMNVSTLELGDSALYLCASSLRTPGEKLFFGSGTQLSVL.